This record covers a single T cell receptor beta chain. The data belong to a study of blood T cell repertoires in COVID-19. On the study more broadly: There were acute and convalescent COVID-19 samples, and they came from the United States, Italy and Spain. Sample material is recorded as cDNA or gDNA derived from T cells, B-cell-depleted T cells, or PBMCs.

How the authors handled the data: Amplification from reference gene primers served as the basis for estimated nucleated cell counts. Clones were read by immunoSEQ multiplex PCR, and TCRdb kept only the in-frame ones, dropping some. V and J calls and clone size follow that table, whereas D and trimming were derived from the DNA. Among about 230,000 clones listed, approximately 84% were seen once. Germline lookup yields CDR1 MNHEY and CDR2 SVGAGI. Trimming cost V 6 bases and J 2 bases, with 14 bases left between them. The CDR3 contains 15 residues. The sequenced material came from peripheral blood. The source is a woman of 80 years or more with acute or convalescent COVID-19. The rearrangement links TRBV6-5 to TRBJ2-1; the D gene is possibly TRBD2 (6 bases). CDR3 DNA: TGTGCCAGCAGATTACTAGCAGCCGCCTACAATGAGCAGTTCTTC. It encodes CASRLLAAAYNEQFF.